This T cell receptor beta chain is drawn from a study of blood T cell repertoires in COVID-19. Study overall: Acute and convalescent COVID-19 specimens originated in the United States, Italy and Spain. PBMCs, B-cell-depleted T cells, or T cells were the source of the cDNA or gDNA that made up the material.

V lost 5 bases to trimming and J lost 6 bases; unmatched junction nucleotides: 8. CDR1 and CDR2 (germline): SGHNT, YENEEA. The CDR3 length is 15 residues. Study processing details: It was from reference gene primer amplification that nucleated cell counts were estimated. TCRdb keeps only in-frame clones here, not all; method: immunoSEQ multiplex PCR. The V and J calls and clone size are taken from that table; D and trimming were inferred from the DNA. The sample has 150,000 to 200,000 clones, about 87% seen once. In its sample, this clone was seen once. Sequenced material: peripheral blood. This sequence originates from a woman aged 30 to 39 with acute or convalescent COVID-19. The V gene is TRBV11-3, the J gene TRBJ2-2, with 8 bases that match TRBD1. CDR3 protein: CASSDGQGGAGELFF. In nucleotides, the CDR3 is TGTGCCAGCAGCGATGGACAGGGTGGGGCCGGGGAGCTGTTTTTT.